What follows describes a single TCR beta chain. Its target is unknown. The junction does not match germline at one end; this may be a read error. Every one of the donors was a healthy Caucasian. One entry per CDR3 protein, called by TCRdb with MiXCR from the 5' RACE reads. The repertoire holds 240,000 or so distinct CDR3 sequences, with roughly 7% as singletons. The sample originates from a study of identical twins. Notes on the study in general: A partial confounding effect on zero-insertion analyses could come from invariant MAIT and iNKT cells. The authors drew conclusions from cross-sectional statistical analysis rather than following the same donors. Memory repertoires lacked the insertion deficit that abundant cord blood beta clonotypes showed.

Germline V lookup: CDR1 DFQATT, CDR2 SNEGSKA (reference sequence). This CDR3 contains 15 residues. This sample also appeared in a second study, on yellow fever vaccine responses in identical twins.

The chain joins TRBV20-1 to TRBJ2-1; 10 positions match TRBD2. The TCR originated in a woman aged 18 to 35 in good health. The sequenced material came from memory (CD45RO+) T cells sorted from blood. In DNA, the CDR3 is TGCAGAGCTAGGATAGCGGGGGGACCTTACGGGGAGCAGTTCTTC. Amino acid sequence: CRARIAGGPYGEQFF.